These T cell receptor beta chains were read from a single sample in a study of technical replicates of blood from a few donors. Clones were sequenced by immunoSEQ multiplex PCR, and TCRdb holds only the in-frame ones, with some missing. The sample holds more than 90,000 clones; 96% are singletons and the top ten take approximately 0.21%. The specimen was T cells isolated from PBMCs. The receptors were gathered from a human donor in good health. CDR3s include the opening cysteine and the closing phenylalanine or tryptophan. Each record gives: D gene, J gene, clone size, V gene, CDR3 protein, CDR3 DNA. D genes are given only for firm matches. Part of the rows lack a size; the others show once, few, many or a class for expanded clones.

.,TRBJ1-1,.,TRBV5-1,CASSQWGGDTEAFF,TGCGCCAGCAGCCAATGGGGGGGCGACACTGAAGCTTTCTTT
TRBD2,TRBJ2-3,.,TRBV19,CASSIGPSGRALKADTQYF,TGTGCCAGTAGTATAGGCCCTAGCGGGAGGGCCCTCAAGGCAGATACGCAGTATTTT
TRBD2,TRBJ2-3,.,TRBV7-9,CASSLLPSGGRTDTQYF,TGTGCCAGCAGCTTACTACCTTCGGGCGGGAGGACAGATACGCAGTATTTT
.,TRBJ2-7,.,TRBV28,CASSYGGEQYF,TGTGCCAGCAGTTACGGGGGCGAGCAGTACTTC
.,TRBJ1-5,few,TRBV28,CATSGYQPQHF,TGTGCCACCTCAGGGTATCAGCCCCAGCATTTT
TRBD2,TRBJ2-1,.,TRBV2,CASSSETSGTEGGEQFF,TGTGCCAGCTCATCGGAGACTAGCGGGACCGAGGGGGGTGAGCAGTTCTTC
TRBD1,TRBJ1-6,once,TRBV19,CASSKGTEYNSPLHF,TGTGCCAGTAGTAAGGGGACAGAATATAATTCACCCCTCCACTTT
.,TRBJ2-1,.,TRBV29-1,CSVDQGASYNEQFF,TGCAGCGTTGATCAGGGCGCCTCCTACAATGAGCAGTTCTTC
.,TRBJ2-1,.,TRBV19,CASGVRGNEQFF,TGTGCCAGTGGAGTAAGGGGAAATGAGCAGTTCTTC
TRBD2,TRBJ2-1,.,TRBV5-1,CASSSGLAGGHEQFF,TGCGCCAGCAGCTCTGGACTAGCGGGAGGTCATGAGCAGTTCTTC
.,TRBJ1-2,.,TRBV9,CASSVGVMGGIVDGYTF,TGTGCCAGCAGCGTAGGGGTGATGGGAGGGATAGTCGATGGCTACACCTTC
TRBD1,TRBJ2-5,.,TRBV28,CASSLRLLETLDRAGTQYF,TGTGCCAGCAGTCTTAGACTCCTAGAAACCCTGGACAGGGCTGGGACCCAGTACTTC
TRBD2,TRBJ2-1,.,TRBV4-1,CASSPPPERGLSYNEQFF,TGCGCCAGCAGCCCCCCCCCGGAGCGGGGACTCTCCTACAATGAGCAGTTCTTC
TRBD1,TRBJ2-5,.,TRBV5-4,CASSFSGQGTETQYF,TGTGCCAGCAGCTTCTCTGGACAGGGCACGGAGACCCAGTACTTC
.,TRBJ2-7,.,TRBV10-3,CAISDMGLTMSEQYF,TGTGCCATCAGCGACATGGGACTGACCATGAGCGAGCAGTACTTC
.,TRBJ2-3,.,TRBV4-1,CASSQAVGWGLNTQYF,TGCGCCAGCAGCCAAGCCGTGGGGTGGGGGCTGAATACGCAGTATTTT
TRBD2,TRBJ2-7,once,TRBV4-1,CASSQVTSDPYEQYF,TGCGCCAGCAGCCAAGTAACTAGCGATCCATACGAGCAGTACTTC
TRBD1,TRBJ1-2,.,TRBV5-5,CASSLRQGDGYTF,TGTGCCAGCAGCTTGAGGCAGGGGGATGGCTACACCTTC
.,TRBJ2-3,.,TRBV5-1,CASSLFIMQYF,TGCGCCAGCAGCTTGTTTATAATGCAGTATTTT
.,TRBJ2-1,.,TRBV5-8,CASSLGSEDEQFF,TGTGCCAGCAGCTTGGGTAGCGAGGATGAGCAGTTCTTC
TRBD2,TRBJ2-1,.,TRBV4-1,CASSQVGLAGPLSYNEQFF,TGCGCCAGCAGCCAAGTAGGACTAGCGGGGCCCCTCTCCTACAATGAGCAGTTCTTC
.,TRBJ2-1,.,TRBV7-9,CASSSIQVNEQFF,TGTGCCAGCAGCTCTATTCAGGTCAATGAGCAGTTCTTC
TRBD2,TRBJ2-3,.,TRBV14,CASSPGTNTDTQYF,TGTGCCAGCAGCCCCGGGACTAACACAGATACGCAGTATTTT
.,TRBJ2-7,.,TRBV10-3,CAISESNRARHEQYF,TGTGCCATCAGTGAGTCCAACAGGGCACGTCACGAGCAGTACTTC
.,TRBJ1-1,.,TRBV5-6,CASSVGTLVGLTEAFF,TGTGCCAGCAGCGTCGGAACATTAGTGGGGCTCACTGAAGCTTTCTTT
TRBD1,TRBJ1-1,.,TRBV10-1,CASSEQDRGPGNTEAFF,TGCGCCAGCAGTGAGCAGGACAGGGGGCCGGGGAACACTGAAGCTTTCTTT
.,TRBJ2-5,.,TRBV28,CASIPGAMGGGGETQYF,TGTGCCAGCATCCCTGGTGCCATGGGAGGCGGTGGAGAGACCCAGTACTTC
.,TRBJ2-2,.,TRBV29-1,CSAEYGGRGFNTGELFF,TGCAGCGCCGAATACGGAGGAAGAGGCTTTAACACCGGGGAGCTGTTTTTT
.,TRBJ1-3,.,TRBV10-3,CAISESNGNTIYF,TGTGCCATCAGTGAGTCGAACGGGAACACCATATATTTT
.,TRBJ2-3,.,TRBV21-1,CASSISRGSLNTQYF,TGTGCCAGCAGCATCTCACGGGGAAGCTTAAATACGCAGTATTTT
.,TRBJ1-2,once,TRBV9,CASSVEGDYGYTF,TGTGCCAGCAGCGTAGAGGGAGACTATGGCTACACCTTC
.,TRBJ2-5,.,TRBV11-1,CASSGRRKETQYF,TGTGCCAGCAGCGGGAGACGAAAAGAGACCCAGTACTTC
.,TRBJ2-5,.,TRBV7-7,CASSPASLGIQETQYF,TGTGCCAGCAGCCCCGCATCACTGGGCATACAGGAGACCCAGTACTTC